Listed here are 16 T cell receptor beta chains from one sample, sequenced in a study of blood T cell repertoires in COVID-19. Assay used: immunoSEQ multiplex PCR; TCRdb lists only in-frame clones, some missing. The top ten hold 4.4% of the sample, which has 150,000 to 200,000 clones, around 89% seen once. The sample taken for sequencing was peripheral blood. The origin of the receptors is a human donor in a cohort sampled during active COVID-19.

For the CDR3, the DNA is TGTGCCAGTAGTCCATCGCAGGGTAACACCGGGGAGCTGTTTTTT. This sequence encodes CASSPSQGNTGELFF. This chain connects TRBV19 to TRBJ2-2, with D tentatively TRBD1 (5 bases). V lost 5 bases to trimming and J lost 2 bases, with 12 bases between them. The germline CDR1 and CDR2 sequences are LNHDA and SQIVND (reference sequence). The CDR3 extends over 15 amino acids.

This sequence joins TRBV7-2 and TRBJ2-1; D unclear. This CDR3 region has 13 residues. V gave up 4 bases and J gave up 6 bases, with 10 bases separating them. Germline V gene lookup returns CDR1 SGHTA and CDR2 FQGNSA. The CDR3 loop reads CASSSSNLNEQFF. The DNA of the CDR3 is TGTGCCAGCAGCTCCAGTAACCTCAATGAGCAGTTCTTC.

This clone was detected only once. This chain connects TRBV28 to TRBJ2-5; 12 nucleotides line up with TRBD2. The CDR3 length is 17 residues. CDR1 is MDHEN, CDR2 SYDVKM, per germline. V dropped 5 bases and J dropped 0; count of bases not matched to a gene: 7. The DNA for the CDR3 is TGTGCCAGCAGTAGAGAGACTAGCGGGGGATACCAAGAGACCCAGTACTTC. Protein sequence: CASSRETSGGYQETQYF. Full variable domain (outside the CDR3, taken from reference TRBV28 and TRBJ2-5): DVKVTQSSRYLVKRTGEKVFLECVQDMDHENMFWYRQDPGLGLRLIYFSYDVKMKEKGDIPEGYSVSREKKERFSLILESASTNQTSMYLCASSRETSGGYQETQYFGPGTRLLVL.

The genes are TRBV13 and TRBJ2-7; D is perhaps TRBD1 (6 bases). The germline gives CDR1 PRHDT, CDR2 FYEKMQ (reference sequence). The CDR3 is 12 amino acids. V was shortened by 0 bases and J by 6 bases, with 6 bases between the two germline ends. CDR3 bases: TGTGCCAGCAGCTTAGGGACAGGCGAGCAGTACTTC. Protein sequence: CASSLGTGEQYF.

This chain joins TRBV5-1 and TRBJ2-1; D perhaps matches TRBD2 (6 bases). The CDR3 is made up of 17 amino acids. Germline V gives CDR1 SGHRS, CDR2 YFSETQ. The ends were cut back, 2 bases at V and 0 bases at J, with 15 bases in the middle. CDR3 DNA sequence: TGCGCCAGCAGCTTAATCCGGGACTCGAGCTCCTACAATGAGCAGTTCTTC. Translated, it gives CASSLIRDSSSYNEQFF.

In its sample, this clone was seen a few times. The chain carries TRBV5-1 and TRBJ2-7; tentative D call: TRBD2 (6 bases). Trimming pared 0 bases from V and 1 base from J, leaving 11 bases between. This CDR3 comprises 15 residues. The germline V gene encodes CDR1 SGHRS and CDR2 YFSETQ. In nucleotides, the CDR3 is TGCGCCAGCAGCTTGGGGGCAGGGAGGTCCTACGAGCAGTACTTC. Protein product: CASSLGAGRSYEQYF.

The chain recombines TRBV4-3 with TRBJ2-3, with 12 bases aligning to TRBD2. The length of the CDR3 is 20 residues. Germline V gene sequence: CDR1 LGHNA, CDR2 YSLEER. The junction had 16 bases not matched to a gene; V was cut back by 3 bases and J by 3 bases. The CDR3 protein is CASSQTPPSGRADRTDTQYF. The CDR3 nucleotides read TGCGCCAGCAGCCAGACCCCCCCTAGCGGGAGGGCCGATAGGACAGATACGCAGTATTTT.

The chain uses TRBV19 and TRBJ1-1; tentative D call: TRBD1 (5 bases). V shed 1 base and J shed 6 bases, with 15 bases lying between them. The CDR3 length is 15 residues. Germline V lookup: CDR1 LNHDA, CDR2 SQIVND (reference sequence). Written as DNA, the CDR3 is TGTGCCAGTAGTATAGGGGGCCAGGGAGGGTCTGAAGCTTTCTTT. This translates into CASSIGGQGGSEAFF.

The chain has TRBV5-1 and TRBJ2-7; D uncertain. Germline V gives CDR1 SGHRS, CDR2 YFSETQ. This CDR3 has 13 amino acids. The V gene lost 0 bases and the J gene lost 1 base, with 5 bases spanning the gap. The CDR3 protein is CASSLDRSYEQYF. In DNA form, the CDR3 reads TGCGCCAGCAGCTTGGACAGATCCTACGAGCAGTACTTC.

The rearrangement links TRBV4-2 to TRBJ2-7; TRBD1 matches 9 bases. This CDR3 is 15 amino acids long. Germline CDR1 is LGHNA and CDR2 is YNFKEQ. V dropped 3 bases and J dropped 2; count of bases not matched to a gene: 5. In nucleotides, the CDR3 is TGTGCCAGCAGCCAGGAGGGACAGGGCCCCTACGAGCAGTACTTC. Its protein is CASSQEGQGPYEQYF.

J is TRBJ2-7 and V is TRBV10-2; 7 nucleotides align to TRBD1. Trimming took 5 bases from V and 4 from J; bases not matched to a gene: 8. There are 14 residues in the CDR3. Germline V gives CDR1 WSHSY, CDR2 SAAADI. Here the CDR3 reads CASSPGQHSYEQYF. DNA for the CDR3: TGCGCCAGCAGTCCGGGACAGCATTCTTACGAGCAGTACTTC.

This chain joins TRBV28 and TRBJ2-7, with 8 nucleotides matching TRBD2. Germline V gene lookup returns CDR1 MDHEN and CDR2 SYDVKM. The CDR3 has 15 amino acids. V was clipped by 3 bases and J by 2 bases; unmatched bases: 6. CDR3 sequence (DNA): TGTGCCAGCAGTTTTCGAGGCGGGGGGCCCTACGAGCAGTACTTC. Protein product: CASSFRGGGPYEQYF.

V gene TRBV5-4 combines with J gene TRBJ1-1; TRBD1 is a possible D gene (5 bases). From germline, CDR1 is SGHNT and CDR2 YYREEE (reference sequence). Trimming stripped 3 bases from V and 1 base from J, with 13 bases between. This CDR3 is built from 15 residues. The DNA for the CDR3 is TGTGCCAGCAGCTCCCCGACAGCCTCGAACACTGAAGCTTTCTTT. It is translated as CASSSPTASNTEAFF.

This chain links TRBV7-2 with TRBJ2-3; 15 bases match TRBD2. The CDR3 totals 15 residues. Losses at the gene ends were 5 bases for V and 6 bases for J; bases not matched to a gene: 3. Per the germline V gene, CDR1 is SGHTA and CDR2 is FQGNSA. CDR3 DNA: TGTGCCAGCAGCGGACTAGCGGGGGGGCGGGATACGCAGTATTTT. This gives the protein CASSGLAGGRDTQYF.

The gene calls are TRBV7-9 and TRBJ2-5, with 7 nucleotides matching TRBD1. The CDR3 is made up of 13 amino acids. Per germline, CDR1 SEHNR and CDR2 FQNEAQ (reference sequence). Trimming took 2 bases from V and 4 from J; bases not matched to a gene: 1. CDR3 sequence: CASSLTGAETQYF. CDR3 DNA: TGTGCCAGCAGCTTAACAGGGGCAGAGACCCAGTACTTC.

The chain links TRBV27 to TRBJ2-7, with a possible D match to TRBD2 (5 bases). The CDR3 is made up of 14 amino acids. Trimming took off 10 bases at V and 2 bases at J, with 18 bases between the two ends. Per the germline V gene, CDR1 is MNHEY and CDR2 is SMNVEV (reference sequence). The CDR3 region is CATSPAGVPYEQYF. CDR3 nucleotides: TGTGCCACGTCCCCCGCGGGCGTTCCCTACGAGCAGTACTTC.